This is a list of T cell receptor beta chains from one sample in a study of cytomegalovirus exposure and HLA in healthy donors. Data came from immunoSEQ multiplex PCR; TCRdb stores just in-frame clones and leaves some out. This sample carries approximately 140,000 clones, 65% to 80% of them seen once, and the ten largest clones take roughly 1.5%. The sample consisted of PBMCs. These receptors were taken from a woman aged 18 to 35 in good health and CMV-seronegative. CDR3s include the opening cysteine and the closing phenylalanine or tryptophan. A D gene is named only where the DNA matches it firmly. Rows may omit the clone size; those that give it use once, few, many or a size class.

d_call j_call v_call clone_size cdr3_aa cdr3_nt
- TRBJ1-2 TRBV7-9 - CASSLGAASYGYTF TGTGCCAGCAGCTTAGGGGCCGCGAGCTATGGCTACACCTTC
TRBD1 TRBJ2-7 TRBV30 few CAWSVFMMGQSVYEQYF TGTGCCTGGAGTGTATTCATGATGGGACAGAGCGTATACGAGCAGTACTTC
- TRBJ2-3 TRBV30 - CAWSVSRVLAETDTQYF TGTGCCTGGAGTGTATCAAGAGTCCTAGCTGAGACAGATACGCAGTATTTT
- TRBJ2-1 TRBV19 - CASSFGAAGGEQFF TGTGCCAGTAGTTTCGGGGCCGCCGGGGGTGAGCAGTTCTTC
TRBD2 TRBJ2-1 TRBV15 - CATSPRRGEGPFF TGTGCCACCAGCCCCCGGCGGGGGGAGGGTCCGTTCTTC
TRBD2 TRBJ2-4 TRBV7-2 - CASSWGGIAKNIQYF TGTGCCAGCAGCTGGGGGGGGATAGCCAAAAACATTCAGTACTTC
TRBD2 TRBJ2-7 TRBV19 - CASSTGLAGPFARSYEQYF TGTGCCAGTAGTACGGGACTAGCCGGTCCCTTCGCGAGGTCCTACGAGCAGTACTTC
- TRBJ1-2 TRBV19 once CASSIPRQPGYTF TGTGCCAGTAGTATACCGAGGCAGCCGGGCTACACCTTC
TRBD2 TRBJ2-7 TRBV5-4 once CASSRGLAVGEQYF TGTGCCAGCAGCCGGGGACTAGCGGTGGGCGAGCAGTACTTC
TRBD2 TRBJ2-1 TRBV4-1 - CASSPPGLAGRNEQFF TGCGCCAGCAGCCCTCCGGGACTAGCGGGACGCAATGAGCAGTTCTTC
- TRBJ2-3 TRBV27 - CASSLFGGGDTQYF TGTGCCAGCAGTTTATTCGGGGGTGGGGATACGCAGTATTTT
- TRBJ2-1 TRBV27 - CASSLNDKGNNEQFF TGTGCCAGCAGTTTAAACGATAAGGGGAACAATGAGCAGTTCTTC
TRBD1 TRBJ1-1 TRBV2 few CASSLQGTEAFF TGTGCCAGCAGCCTACAGGGGACTGAAGCTTTCTTT
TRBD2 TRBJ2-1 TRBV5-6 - CASSLGTSASNEQFF TGTGCCAGCAGCCTCGGGACTAGCGCGAGCAATGAGCAGTTCTTC
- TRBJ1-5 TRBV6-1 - CASSSSSNQPQHF TGTGCCAGCAGTTCCTCTAGCAATCAGCCCCAGCATTTT
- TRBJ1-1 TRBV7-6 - CASSLGPGASNTEAFF TGTGCCAGCAGCTTAGGGCCAGGCGCTTCGAACACTGAAGCTTTCTTT
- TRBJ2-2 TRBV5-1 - CASSSGPSTGELFF TGCGCCAGCAGCTCCGGTCCCTCTACCGGGGAGCTGTTTTTT
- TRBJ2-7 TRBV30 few CAWSAGPTSLQYF TGTGCCTGGAGTGCCGGTCCCACCTCGTTGCAGTACTTC
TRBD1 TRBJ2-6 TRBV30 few CAWDGQASSGANVLTF TGTGCCTGGGACGGACAGGCGAGCTCTGGGGCCAACGTCCTGACTTTC
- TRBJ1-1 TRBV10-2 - CASSVGRGNTEAFF TGCGCCAGCAGTGTGGGCAGGGGTAACACTGAAGCTTTCTTT
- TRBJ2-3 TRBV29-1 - CSVVPDTDTQYF TGCAGCGTAGTGCCAGACACAGATACGCAGTATTTT
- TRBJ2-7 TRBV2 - CASSGLGDYEQYF TGTGCCAGCAGTGGACTAGGGGATTACGAGCAGTACTTC
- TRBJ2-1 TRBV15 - CATSREGTYEQFF TGTGCCACCAGCAGAGAGGGGACTTATGAGCAGTTCTTC
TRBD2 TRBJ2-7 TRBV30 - CAWSLAGGQSYEQYF TGTGCCTGGAGCTTAGCGGGAGGTCAATCCTACGAGCAGTACTTC
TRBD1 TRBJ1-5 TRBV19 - CASSSGAGGSHYQPQHF TGTGCCAGTAGTTCTGGGGCAGGGGGCTCACACTATCAGCCCCAGCATTTT
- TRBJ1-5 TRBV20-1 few CSAQGGQPQHF TGCAGTGCGCAGGGCGGTCAGCCCCAGCATTTT
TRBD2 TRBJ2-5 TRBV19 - CASSTFLAGVQETQYF TGTGCCAGTAGTACCTTTTTAGCGGGGGTACAAGAGACCCAGTACTTC
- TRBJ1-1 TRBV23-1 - CALRGGGTEAFF TGCGCCTTGAGGGGGGGCGGCACTGAAGCTTTCTTT
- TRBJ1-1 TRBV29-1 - CSVPYGGSPAFF TGCAGCGTCCCTTATGGGGGGTCCCCAGCTTTCTTT
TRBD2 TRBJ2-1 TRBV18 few CASSPGGLAGERSYEQFF TGTGCCAGCTCACCTGGGGGACTAGCGGGAGAGAGGAGCTATGAGCAGTTCTTC
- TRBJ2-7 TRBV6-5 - CASRRAIDHEQYF TGTGCCAGCAGGCGGGCCATCGACCACGAGCAGTACTTC
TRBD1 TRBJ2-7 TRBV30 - CAWAGTGFYEQYF TGTGCCTGGGCAGGGACAGGGTTTTACGAGCAGTACTTC
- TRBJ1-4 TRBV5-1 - CASTWGENEKLFF TGCGCCAGCACGTGGGGGGAGAATGAAAAACTGTTTTTT
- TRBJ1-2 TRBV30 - CAWSVAGTRVGYTF TGTGCCTGGAGTGTAGCGGGGACAAGGGTTGGCTACACCTTC
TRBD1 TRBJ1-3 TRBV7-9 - CASSLQGAGNTIYF TGTGCCAGCAGCTTACAGGGGGCTGGAAACACCATATATTTT
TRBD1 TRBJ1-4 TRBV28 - CASSQRQGNEKLFF TGTGCCAGCAGCCAAAGACAGGGTAATGAAAAACTGTTTTTT
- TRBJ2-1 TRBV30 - CAWSSCDSYNEQFF TGTGCCTGGAGTTCCTGCGACAGTTACAATGAGCAGTTCTTC
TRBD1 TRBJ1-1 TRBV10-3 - CAINVGQGANTEAFF TGTGCCATCAACGTAGGACAGGGGGCGAACACTGAAGCTTTCTTT
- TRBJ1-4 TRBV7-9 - CASSLRVTNEKLFF TGTGCCAGCAGCTTACGGGTGACTAATGAAAAACTGTTTTTT
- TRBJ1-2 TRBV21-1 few CASSEEQLLRGYTF TGTGCCAGCAGCGAAGAACAGCTCCTCCGCGGCTACACCTTC
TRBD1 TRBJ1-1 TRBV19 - CASRADRENTEAFF TGTGCCAGTAGGGCCGACAGGGAGAACACTGAAGCTTTCTTT
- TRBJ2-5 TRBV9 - CASSVEGGLQETQYF TGTGCCAGCAGCGTAGAGGGTGGACTCCAAGAGACCCAGTACTTC
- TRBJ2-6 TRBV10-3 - CAISVTGSSGANVLTF TGTGCCATCAGTGTTACGGGTAGCTCTGGGGCCAACGTCCTGACTTTC
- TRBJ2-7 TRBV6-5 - CASSKDGGTYEQYF TGTGCCAGCAGCAAGGACGGAGGGACCTACGAGCAGTACTTC
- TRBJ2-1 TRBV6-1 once CASSEPYNEQFF TGTGCCAGCAGTGAACCGTACAATGAGCAGTTCTTC
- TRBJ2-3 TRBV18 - CASSPASTDTQYF TGTGCCAGCTCACCAGCGAGCACAGATACGCAGTATTTT